The 9 T cell receptor beta chains given below trace back to one sample, sequenced in a study of cytomegalovirus exposure and HLA in healthy donors. Measured with immunoSEQ multiplex PCR; TCRdb has only the in-frame clones, and not every one. The sample includes 150,000 or so clones, 85% to 90% of them seen just once. Sequencing was done on a sample of PBMCs. The receptor set was obtained from a woman in her 30s in good health and CMV-seropositive.

The gene calls are TRBV6-1 and TRBJ1-1; D may be TRBD1 (5 bases). The CDR3 extends over 14 amino acids. Trimming pared 4 bases from V and 4 bases from J, leaving 13 bases between. The V gene's germline CDR1 is MNHNS and CDR2 SASEGT. The CDR3 DNA follows: TGTGCCAGCAGTGTCATGCAGGGAGGCACTGAAGCTTTCTTT. Translating it yields CASSVMQGGTEAFF.

V usage is TRBV19 and J usage is TRBJ2-1, with 8 bases matching TRBD2. Germline loops: CDR1 LNHDA, CDR2 SQIVND (reference sequence). Trimming took 5 bases from V and 4 from J; bases not matched to a gene: 4. CDR3 length equals 14 residues. The CDR3 bases are TGTGCCAGTAGTTCAACTAGCGGTTACAATGAGCAGTTCTTC. This translates into CASSSTSGYNEQFF.

This clone has only a few counts. This chain links TRBV5-6 with TRBJ2-3; 11 nucleotides line up with TRBD2. This CDR3 is 15 amino acids long. V shed 3 bases, J shed 4 bases, and the junction held 4 bases outside the gene matches. Germline V gene lookup returns CDR1 SGHDT and CDR2 YYEEEE. The CDR3 is CASSSGTSGSDTQYF. The CDR3 coding sequence is TGTGCCAGCAGCTCCGGGACTAGCGGTTCAGATACGCAGTATTTT.

This clone was seen only once. V and J are TRBV4-1 and TRBJ2-1; 14 bases line up with TRBD2. The junction had 9 bases not matched to a gene; V was cut back by 3 bases and J by 14 bases. The CDR3 runs to 15 residues. CDR1 and CDR2 from the germline V gene are MGHRA and YSYEKL. The CDR3: CASSHALGLAGEEFF. Here the CDR3 DNA reads TGCGCCAGCAGCCACGCCCTGGGACTAGCGGGAGAGGAGTTCTTC.

The chain carries TRBV27 and TRBJ2-4; possibly TRBD2 for D (5 bases). V dropped 4 bases and J dropped 7 bases, with 20 bases sitting between them. Germline CDR1 reads MNHEY; CDR2 reads SMNVEV (reference sequence). This CDR3 is built from 16 residues. Here the CDR3 DNA reads TGTGCCAGCAGTTCCTTCAAAGACCGGGGTGGGAACATTCAGTACTTC. Its translation is CASSSFKDRGGNIQYF.

The chain links TRBV27 to TRBJ2-7, with 10 nucleotides matching TRBD2. The CDR3 extends over 15 amino acids. Germline assignment: CDR1 MNHEY and CDR2 SMNVEV (reference sequence). The junction had 4 bases not matched to a gene; V was cut back by 5 bases and J by 0 bases. This CDR3 reads CASSRAGGHSYEQYF. DNA of the CDR3: TGTGCCAGCAGTCGAGCGGGGGGGCACTCCTACGAGCAGTACTTC.

The chain joins TRBV18 to TRBJ1-2, with D possibly TRBD1 on 5 matching bases. CDR3 length: 13 residues. The V end lost 3 bases, the J end lost 7 bases, and 12 bases lay between the germline ends. Germline CDR1 and CDR2: KGHSH and LQKENI. The CDR3 nucleotides read TGTGCCAGCTCACCCTCAGGGATGTCTGGCTACACCTTC. Translation: CASSPSGMSGYTF.

The V and J genes are TRBV7-8 and TRBJ2-2; D remains ambiguous. The V and J ends lost 3 bases and 0 bases respectively, with 8 bases between them. Germline CDR1 and CDR2: SGHVS and FQNEAQ. The CDR3 has 15 amino acids. CDR3 DNA: TGTGCCAGCAGCTTTACAGATCCGAACACCGGGGAGCTGTTTTTT. Translated, it gives CASSFTDPNTGELFF.

This clone was detected only once. The CDR3 here is CASRVTSGNTGELFF. CDR3 sequence (DNA): TGTGCCAGCAGGGTGACTAGCGGAAACACCGGGGAGCTGTTTTTT. The genes are TRBV28 and TRBJ2-2; TRBD2 aligns across 9 bases. The CDR3 extends over 15 amino acids. V gave up 6 bases and J gave up 2 bases; unmatched junction bases: 4. The germline gives CDR1 MDHEN, CDR2 SYDVKM.